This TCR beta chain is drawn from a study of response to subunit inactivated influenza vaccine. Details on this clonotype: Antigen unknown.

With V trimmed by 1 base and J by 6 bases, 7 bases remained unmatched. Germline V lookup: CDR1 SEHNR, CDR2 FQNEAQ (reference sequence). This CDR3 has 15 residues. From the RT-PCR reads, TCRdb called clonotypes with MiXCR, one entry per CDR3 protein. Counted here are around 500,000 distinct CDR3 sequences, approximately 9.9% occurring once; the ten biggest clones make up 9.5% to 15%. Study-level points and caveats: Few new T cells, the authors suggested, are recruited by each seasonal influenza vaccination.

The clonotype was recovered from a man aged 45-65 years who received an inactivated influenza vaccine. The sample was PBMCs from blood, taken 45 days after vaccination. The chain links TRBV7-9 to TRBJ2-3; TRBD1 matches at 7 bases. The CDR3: CASSLDRGTYDTQYF. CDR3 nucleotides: TGTGCCAGCAGCTTAGACAGGGGAACTTACGATACGCAGTATTTT.